This T cell receptor beta chain was sequenced for a study of T cells in Graves' hyperthyroidism and ophthalmopathy. This clonotype was counted ten times or more. No ophthalmopathy progression within 18 months constituted stable Graves' hyperthyroidism. The study enrolled patients aged 18 to 65 with newly diagnosed hyperthyroidism of under 2 months' duration. Germline-derived CDR1 and CDR2 are SGHTA and FQGNSA. This CDR3 is built from 14 residues. The ends lost 4 bases at V and 1 base at J; junction bases unmatched: 3. Amplification of TCR beta CDR3 regions was performed using RNA transcripts as template. With the HTBI primer set, the TCR CDR3 went through a first round of RT-PCR. From the multiplex PCR reads, TCRdb called clonotypes with MiXCR, one entry per CDR3 protein. The sample yields around 720,000 distinct CDR3 sequences, about a third seen once.

Sample: blood. The sequence was collected from a woman in her thirties or forties with Graves' hyperthyroidism. The rearrangement uses TRBV7-2 and TRBJ2-5; TRBD1 aligns across 7 bases. Here the CDR3 DNA reads TGTGCCAGCAGCTCGGGACAGTCCCAAGAGACCCAGTACTTC. Its translation is CASSSGQSQETQYF.